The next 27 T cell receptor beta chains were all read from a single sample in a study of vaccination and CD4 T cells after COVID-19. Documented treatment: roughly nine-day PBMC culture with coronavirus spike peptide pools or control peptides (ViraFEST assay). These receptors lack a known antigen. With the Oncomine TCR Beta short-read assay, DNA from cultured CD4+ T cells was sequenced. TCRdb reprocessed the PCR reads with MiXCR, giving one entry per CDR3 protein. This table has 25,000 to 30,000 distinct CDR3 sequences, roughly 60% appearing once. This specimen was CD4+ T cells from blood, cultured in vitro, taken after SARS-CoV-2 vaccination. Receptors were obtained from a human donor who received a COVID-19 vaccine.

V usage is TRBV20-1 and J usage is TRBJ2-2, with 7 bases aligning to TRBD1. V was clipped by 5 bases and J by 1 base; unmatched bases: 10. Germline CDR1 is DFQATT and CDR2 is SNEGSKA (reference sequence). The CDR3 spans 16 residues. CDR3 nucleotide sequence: TGCAGTGCTGCCCCCAGGACAGGCGTGAACACCGGGGAGCTGTTTTTT. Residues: CSAAPRTGVNTGELFF.

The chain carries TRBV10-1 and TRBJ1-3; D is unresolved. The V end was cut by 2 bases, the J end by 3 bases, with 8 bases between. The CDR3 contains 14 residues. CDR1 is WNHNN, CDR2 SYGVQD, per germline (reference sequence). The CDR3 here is CASSERTSGNTIYF. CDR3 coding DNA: TGCGCCAGCAGTGAGCGGACGAGTGGAAACACCATATATTTT.

CDR3 loop: CASRWTGVTDTQYF. DNA of the CDR3: TGCGCCAGCAGGTGGACAGGGGTCACAGATACGCAGTATTTT. The rearrangement links TRBV5-1 to TRBJ2-3; TRBD1 matches at 9 bases. J was trimmed by 2 bases and V by 5 bases; bases with no gene match: 3. The CDR3 has 14 residues. The germline CDR1 and CDR2 sequences are SGHRS and YFSETQ.

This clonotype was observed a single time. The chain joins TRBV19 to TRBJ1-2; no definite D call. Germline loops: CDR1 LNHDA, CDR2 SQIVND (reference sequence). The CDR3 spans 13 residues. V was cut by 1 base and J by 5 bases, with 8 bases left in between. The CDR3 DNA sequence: TGTGCCAGTAGTATAGGAGGAAAATATGGCTACACCTTC. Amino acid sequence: CASSIGGKYGYTF.

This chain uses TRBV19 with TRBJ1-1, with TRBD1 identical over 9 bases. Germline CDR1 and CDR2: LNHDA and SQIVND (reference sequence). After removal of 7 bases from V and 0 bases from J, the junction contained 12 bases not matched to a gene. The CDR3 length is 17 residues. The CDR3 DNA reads TGTGCCAGTACCAACGATCCGGGACAGGGAATGAACACTGAAGCTTTCTTT. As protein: CASTNDPGQGMNTEAFF.

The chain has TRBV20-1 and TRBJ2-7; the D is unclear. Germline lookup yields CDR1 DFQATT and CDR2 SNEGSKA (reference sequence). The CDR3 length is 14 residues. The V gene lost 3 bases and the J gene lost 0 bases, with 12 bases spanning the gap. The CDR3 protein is CSARAGRNSYEQYF. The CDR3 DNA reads TGCAGTGCTAGGGCTGGAAGGAACTCCTACGAGCAGTACTTC.

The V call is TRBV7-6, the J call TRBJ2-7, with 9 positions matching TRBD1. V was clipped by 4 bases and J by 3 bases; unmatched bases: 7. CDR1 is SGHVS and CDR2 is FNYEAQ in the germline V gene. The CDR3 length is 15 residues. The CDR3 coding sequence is TGTGCCAGCAGCTACGGGACAGGGTCTCTCTACGAGCAGTACTTC. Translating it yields CASSYGTGSLYEQYF.

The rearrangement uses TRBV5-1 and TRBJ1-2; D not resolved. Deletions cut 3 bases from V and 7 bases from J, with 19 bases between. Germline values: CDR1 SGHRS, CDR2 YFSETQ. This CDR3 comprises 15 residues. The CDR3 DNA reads TGCGCCAGCAGCTCAGGTGGGCTGGGGAACGGTGGCTACACCTTC. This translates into CASSSGGLGNGGYTF.

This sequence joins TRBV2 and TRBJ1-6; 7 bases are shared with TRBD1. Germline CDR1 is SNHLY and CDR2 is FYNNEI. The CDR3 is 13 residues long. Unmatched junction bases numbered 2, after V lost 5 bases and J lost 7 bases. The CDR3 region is CASSLQGNSPLHF. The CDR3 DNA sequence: TGTGCCAGCAGTTTACAGGGGAATTCACCCCTCCACTTT.

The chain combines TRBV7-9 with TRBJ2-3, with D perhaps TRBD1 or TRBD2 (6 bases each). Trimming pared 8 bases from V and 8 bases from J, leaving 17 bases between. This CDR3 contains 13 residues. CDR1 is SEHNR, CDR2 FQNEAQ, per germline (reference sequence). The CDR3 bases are TGTGCCAGCGCCCTGAACAGGGAGGCTACGCAGTATTTT. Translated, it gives CASALNREATQYF. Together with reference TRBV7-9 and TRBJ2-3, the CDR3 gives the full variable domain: DTGVSQNPRHKITKRGQNVTFRCDPISEHNRLYWYRQTLGQGPEFLTYFQNEAQLEKSRLLSDRFSAERPKGSFSTLEIQRTEQGDSAMYLCASALNREATQYFGPGTRLTVL.

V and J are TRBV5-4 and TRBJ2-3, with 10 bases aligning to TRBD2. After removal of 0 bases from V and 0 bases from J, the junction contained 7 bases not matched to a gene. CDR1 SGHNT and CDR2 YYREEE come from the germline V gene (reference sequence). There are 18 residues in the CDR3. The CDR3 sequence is CASSLASGLATSTDTQYF. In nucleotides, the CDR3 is TGTGCCAGCAGCTTGGCGTCGGGACTAGCGACTAGCACAGATACGCAGTATTTT. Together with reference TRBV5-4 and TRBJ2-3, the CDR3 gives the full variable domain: ETGVTQSPTHLIKTRGQQVTLRCSSQSGHNTVSWYQQALGQGPQFIFQYYREEENGRGNFPPRFSGLQFPNYSSELNVNALELDDSALYLCASSLASGLATSTDTQYFGPGTRLTVL.

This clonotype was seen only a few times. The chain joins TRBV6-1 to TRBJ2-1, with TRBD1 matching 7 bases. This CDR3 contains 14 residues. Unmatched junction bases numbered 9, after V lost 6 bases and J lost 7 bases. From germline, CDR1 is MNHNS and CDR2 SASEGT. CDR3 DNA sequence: TGTGCCAGCAGCCGACAGGGTCAGTTGAATGAGCAGTTCTTC. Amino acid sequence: CASSRQGQLNEQFF.

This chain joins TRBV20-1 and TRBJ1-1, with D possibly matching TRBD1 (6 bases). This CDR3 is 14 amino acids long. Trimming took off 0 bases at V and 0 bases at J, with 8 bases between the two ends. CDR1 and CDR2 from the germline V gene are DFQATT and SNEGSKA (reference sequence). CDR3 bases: TGCAGTGCTAGAGATTGGACAGTGAACACTGAAGCTTTCTTT. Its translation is CSARDWTVNTEAFF.

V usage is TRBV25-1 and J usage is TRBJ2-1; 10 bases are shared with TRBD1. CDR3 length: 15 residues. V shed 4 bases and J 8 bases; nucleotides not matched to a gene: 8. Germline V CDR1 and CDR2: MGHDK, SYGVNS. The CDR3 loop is CASSATGQGIDEQFF. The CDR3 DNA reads TGTGCCAGCAGTGCCACGGGACAGGGGATCGATGAGCAGTTCTTC.

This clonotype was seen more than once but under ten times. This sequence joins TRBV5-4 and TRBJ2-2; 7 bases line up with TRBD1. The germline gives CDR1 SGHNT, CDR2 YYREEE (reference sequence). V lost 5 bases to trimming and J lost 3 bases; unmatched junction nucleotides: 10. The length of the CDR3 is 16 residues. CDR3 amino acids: CASSPTPGTDTGELFF. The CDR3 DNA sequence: TGTGCCAGCAGTCCAACCCCCGGGACAGACACCGGGGAGCTGTTTTTT.

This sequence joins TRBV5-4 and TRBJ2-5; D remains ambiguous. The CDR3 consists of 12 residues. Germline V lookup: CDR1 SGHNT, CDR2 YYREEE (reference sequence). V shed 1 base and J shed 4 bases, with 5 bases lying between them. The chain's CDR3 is CASSLFPETQYF. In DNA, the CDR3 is TGTGCCAGCAGCTTGTTCCCAGAGACCCAGTACTTC.

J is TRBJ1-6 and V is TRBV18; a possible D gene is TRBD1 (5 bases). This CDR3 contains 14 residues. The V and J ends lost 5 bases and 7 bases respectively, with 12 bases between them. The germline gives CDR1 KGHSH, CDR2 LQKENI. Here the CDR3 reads CASSSRESNSPLHF. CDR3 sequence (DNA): TGTGCCAGCTCATCCAGGGAGTCGAATTCACCCCTCCACTTT.

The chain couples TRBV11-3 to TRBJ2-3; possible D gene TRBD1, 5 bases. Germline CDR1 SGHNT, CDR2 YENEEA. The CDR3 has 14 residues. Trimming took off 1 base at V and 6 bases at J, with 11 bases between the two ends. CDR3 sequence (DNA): TGTGCCAGCAGCTTAGTAGAGCAGGGTGATACGCAGTATTTT. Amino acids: CASSLVEQGDTQYF. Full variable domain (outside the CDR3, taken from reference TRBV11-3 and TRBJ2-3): EAGVVQSPRYKIIEKKQPVAFWCNPISGHNTLYWYLQNLGQGPELLIRYENEEAVDDSQLPKDRFSAERLKGVDSTLKIQPAELGDSAVYLCASSLVEQGDTQYFGPGTRLTVL.

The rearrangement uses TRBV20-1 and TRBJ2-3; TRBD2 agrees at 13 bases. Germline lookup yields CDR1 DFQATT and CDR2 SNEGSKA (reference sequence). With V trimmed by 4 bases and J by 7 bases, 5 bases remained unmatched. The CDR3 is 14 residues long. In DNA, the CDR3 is TGCAGTGCTAAACTAGCGGGGGGGGGGAATACGCAGTATTTT. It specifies CSAKLAGGGNTQYF.

CDR3 protein: CASRNSGGPTDTQYF. DNA of the CDR3: TGTGCCAGCAGGAATAGCGGGGGTCCCACAGATACGCAGTATTTT. V and J are TRBV2 and TRBJ2-3; 9 positions match TRBD2. The germline V gene encodes CDR1 SNHLY and CDR2 FYNNEI. This CDR3 has 15 amino acids. V lost 6 bases to trimming and J lost 2 bases; unmatched junction nucleotides: 6.

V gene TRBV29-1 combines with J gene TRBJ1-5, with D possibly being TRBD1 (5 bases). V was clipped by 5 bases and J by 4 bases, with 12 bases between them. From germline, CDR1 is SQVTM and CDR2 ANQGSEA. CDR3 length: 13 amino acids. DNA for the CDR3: TGCAGCGTTAGGCAGGGACCAAATCAGCCCCAGCATTTT. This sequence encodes CSVRQGPNQPQHF.

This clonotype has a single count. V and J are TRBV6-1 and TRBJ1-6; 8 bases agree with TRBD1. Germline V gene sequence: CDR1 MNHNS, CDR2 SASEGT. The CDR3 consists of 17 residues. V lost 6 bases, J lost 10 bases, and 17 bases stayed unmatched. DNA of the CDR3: TGTGCCAGCAGCCCCGAAACGACAGGGGCGTTAGGATCACCCCTCCACTTT. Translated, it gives CASSPETTGALGSPLHF.

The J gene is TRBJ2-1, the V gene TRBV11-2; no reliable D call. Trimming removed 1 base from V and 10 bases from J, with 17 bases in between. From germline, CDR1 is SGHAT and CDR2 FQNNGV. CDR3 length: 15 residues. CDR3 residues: CASSLVKMVVPEQFF. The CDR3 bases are TGTGCCAGCAGCTTAGTTAAGATGGTGGTACCGGAGCAGTTCTTC.

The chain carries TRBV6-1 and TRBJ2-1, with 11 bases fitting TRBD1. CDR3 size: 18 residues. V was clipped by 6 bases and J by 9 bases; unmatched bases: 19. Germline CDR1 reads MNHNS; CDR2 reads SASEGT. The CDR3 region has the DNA TGTGCCAGCAGCATCTTTAACCCTGGACAGGGGGCGTATGGTGAGCAGTTCTTC. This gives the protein CASSIFNPGQGAYGEQFF.

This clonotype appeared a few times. The DNA for the CDR3 is TGTGCCAGTAGTATCCGGGTAGGGAATGACAGACCTGGCTACACCTTC. Protein product: CASSIRVGNDRPGYTF. The chain recombines TRBV19 with TRBJ1-2; TRBD1 might be the D (5 bases). V was shortened by 3 bases and J by 7 bases, with 21 bases between the two germline ends. CDR1 LNHDA and CDR2 SQIVND come from the germline V gene (reference sequence). This CDR3 is 16 amino acids long.

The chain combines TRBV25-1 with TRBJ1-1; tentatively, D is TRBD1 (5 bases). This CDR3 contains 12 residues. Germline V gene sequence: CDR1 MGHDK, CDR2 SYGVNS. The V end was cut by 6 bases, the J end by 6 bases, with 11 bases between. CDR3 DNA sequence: TGTGCCAGCAGGTCGGGGGACTCTGAAGCTTTCTTT. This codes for CASRSGDSEAFF. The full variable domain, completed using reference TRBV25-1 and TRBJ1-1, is EADIYQTPRYLVIGTGKKITLECSQTMGHDKMYWYQQDPGMELHLIHYSYGVNSTEKGDLSSESTVSRIRTEHFPLTLESARPSHTSQYLCASRSGDSEAFFGQGTRLTVV.

DNA of the CDR3: TGTGCCTTAGGTGGGCACTATGGCTACACCTTC. As protein: CALGGHYGYTF. The chain carries TRBV30 and TRBJ1-2; D uncertain. Germline lookup yields CDR1 GTSNPN and CDR2 SVGIG (reference sequence). CDR3 length: 11 residues. V was shortened by 7 bases and J by 3 bases, with 9 bases between the two germline ends.